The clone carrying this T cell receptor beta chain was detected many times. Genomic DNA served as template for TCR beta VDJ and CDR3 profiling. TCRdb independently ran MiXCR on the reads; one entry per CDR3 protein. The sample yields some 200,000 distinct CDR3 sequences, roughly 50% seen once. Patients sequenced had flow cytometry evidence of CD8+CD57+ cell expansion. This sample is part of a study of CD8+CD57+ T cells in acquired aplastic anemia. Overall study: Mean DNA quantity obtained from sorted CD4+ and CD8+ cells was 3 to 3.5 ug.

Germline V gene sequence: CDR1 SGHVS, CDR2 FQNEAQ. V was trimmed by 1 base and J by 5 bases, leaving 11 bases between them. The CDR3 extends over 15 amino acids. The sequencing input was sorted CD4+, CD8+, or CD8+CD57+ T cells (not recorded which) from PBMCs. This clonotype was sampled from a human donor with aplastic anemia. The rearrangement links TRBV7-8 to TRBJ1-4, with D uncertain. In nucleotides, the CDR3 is TGTGCCAGCAGCTTAGTGGTAGGGTTGAATGAAAAACTGTTTTTT. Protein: CASSLVVGLNEKLFF.